This TCR beta chain was documented in a study of shared clonotypes between healthy human individuals. With 6 bases removed from V and 5 bases from J, the gap between germline ends came to 25 bases. This CDR3 region has 18 residues. Germline V gene data show CDR1 as MDHEN and CDR2 as SYDVKM. The repertoire was sequenced with immunoSEQ multiplex PCR; TCRdb's copy has only in-frame clones and lacks some. The sample has more than 550,000 clones; about two thirds are singletons. The table lists this clone with a count of one. This chain joins TRBV28 and TRBJ2-2, with D maybe TRBD2 (6 bases). The sequenced sample was memory CD4+ T cells sorted from blood. Specified subset: CD45RA-negative fraction. This receptor was taken from a woman between 25 and 40 years old in good health. The CDR3 DNA reads TGTGCCAGCAGCGCCTGGGGGACGGGAGTTGGTAGGACCGGGGAGCTGTTTTTT. Translation gives CASSAWGTGVGRTGELFF.